These 27 T cell receptor beta chains were all obtained from the same sample, sequenced in a study of blood T cell repertoires in COVID-19. Here immunoSEQ multiplex PCR was the method, and the copy in TCRdb shows in-frame clones only, minus some. The data contain approximately 380,000 clones, more than 85% of them singletons. The sample consisted of PBMCs or T cells enriched from blood (not recorded which). The receptors derive from a woman aged 40-49 years who had been exposed to COVID-19.

V and J are TRBV5-4 and TRBJ1-1, with D possibly TRBD1 on 5 matching bases. CDR3 length: 13 amino acids. CDR1 is SGHNT, CDR2 YYREEE, per germline (reference sequence). Trimming took off 1 base at V and 6 bases at J, with 10 bases between the two ends. In DNA form, the CDR3 reads TGTGCCAGCAGCTTGTCCCAGGGTTCTGAAGCTTTCTTT. This encodes CASSLSQGSEAFF.

The chain is built from TRBV7-2 and TRBJ2-7, with 11 bases fitting TRBD2. The germline V gene encodes CDR1 SGHTA and CDR2 FQGNSA. The CDR3 is made up of 16 amino acids. The V segment lost 2 bases and the J segment 1 base; nucleotides outside the gene matches: 4. The CDR3 is CASSLMLAGGSYEQYF. DNA of the CDR3: TGTGCCAGCAGCTTAATGTTAGCGGGAGGGTCCTACGAGCAGTACTTC.

This chain uses TRBV7-6 with TRBJ1-1; no reliable D call. In germline, CDR1 is SGHVS, CDR2 FNYEAQ. The CDR3 is made up of 13 amino acids. The germline V and J ends were trimmed by 2 bases and 3 bases, with 7 bases remaining between them. The CDR3 region is CASSLSLYTEAFF. CDR3 coding DNA: TGTGCCAGCAGCTTAAGCCTATACACTGAAGCTTTCTTT.

The chain uses TRBV5-1 and TRBJ1-2; 7 bases are a match to TRBD1. Germline V lookup: CDR1 SGHRS, CDR2 YFSETQ. The CDR3 has 16 amino acids. V trimming: 2 bases; J trimming: 6 bases; junction bases outside the gene matches: 13. CDR3 protein: CASSFTTTGQIDGYTF. In DNA, the CDR3 is TGCGCCAGCAGCTTTACAACGACAGGGCAGATTGATGGCTACACCTTC. The whole variable domain, filled in from reference TRBV5-1 and TRBJ1-2, reads KAGVTQTPRYLIKTRGQQVTLSCSPISGHRSVSWYQQTPGQGLQFLFEYFSETQRNKGNFPGRFSGRQFSNSRSEMNVSTLELGDSALYLCASSFTTTGQIDGYTFGSGTRLTVV.

Only a few counts were recorded for this clone. In the same sample, other DNA sequences code for this CDR3. The V call is TRBV6-1, the J call TRBJ1-5; D gene ambiguous. The V end lost 2 bases, the J end lost 2 bases, and 4 bases lay between the germline ends. Germline loops: CDR1 MNHNS, CDR2 SASEGT. This CDR3 contains 13 residues. The CDR3 DNA sequence: TGTGCCAGCAGTGAATCGGGCAATCAGCCCCAGCATTTT. Its protein is CASSESGNQPQHF.

In the case of this clone: The same CDR3 also results from other DNA sequences found in this sample. The chain uses TRBV5-4 and TRBJ1-2, with a tentative D call TRBD1 (5 bases). Trimming pared 0 bases from V and 0 bases from J, leaving 9 bases between. CDR1 and CDR2 from the germline V gene are SGHNT and YYREEE (reference sequence). The CDR3 totals 15 residues. CDR3 amino acids: CASSLGTGANYGYTF. For the CDR3, the DNA is TGTGCCAGCAGCTTGGGTACAGGTGCTAACTATGGCTACACCTTC.

V is TRBV7-2 and J is TRBJ1-2; TRBD1 is a possible D gene (6 bases). CDR1 SGHTA and CDR2 FQGNSA come from the germline V gene. This CDR3 region has 14 residues. The ends were cut back, 2 bases at V and 7 bases at J, with 14 bases in the middle. The DNA of the CDR3 is TGTGCCAGCAGCTTAATACAGGGTTCGTTTGGCTACACCTTC. It specifies CASSLIQGSFGYTF. Full variable domain (rest looked up from reference TRBV7-2 and TRBJ1-2): GAGVSQSPSNKVTEKGKDVELRCDPISGHTALYWYRQSLGQGLEFLIYFQGNSAPDKSGLPSDRFSAERTGGSVSTLTIQRTQQEDSAVYLCASSLIQGSFGYTFGSGTRLTVV.

V and J are TRBV5-1 and TRBJ2-2, with D perhaps TRBD1 (6 bases). Germline CDR1 and CDR2: SGHRS and YFSETQ. This CDR3 comprises 15 residues. Trimming removed 1 base from V and 5 bases from J, with 12 bases in between. This CDR3 is CASSLPGASTGELFF. The CDR3 coding sequence is TGCGCCAGCAGCTTGCCAGGGGCGTCAACCGGGGAGCTGTTTTTT.

This clone was seen more than once but under ten times. The CDR3 bases are TGCGCCAGCAGCTTGGCCCCCGGGACAGGGGACTACGAGCAGTACTTC. Translation: CASSLAPGTGDYEQYF. V usage is TRBV5-1 and J usage is TRBJ2-7; 10 nucleotides line up with TRBD1. This CDR3 spans 16 amino acids. Germline values: CDR1 SGHRS, CDR2 YFSETQ. V was pared by 0 bases and J by 3 bases, with 6 bases of the junction left unmatched.

The chain has TRBV19 and TRBJ1-2, with 8 positions matching TRBD1. Germline V gene data show CDR1 as LNHDA and CDR2 as SQIVND (reference sequence). The CDR3 is made up of 14 amino acids. The J segment lost 5 bases and the V segment lost 6 bases, leaving 8 bases of the junction unmatched. The CDR3 DNA reads as TGTGCCAGTAGGCTCGGACAGGGAGGGTATGGCTACACCTTC. It is translated as CASRLGQGGYGYTF. Drawing the rest from reference TRBV19 and TRBJ1-2, the complete variable domain is DGGITQSPKYLFRKEGQNVTLSCEQNLNHDAMYWYRQDPGQGLRLIYYSQIVNDFQKGDIAEGYSVSREKKESFPLTVTSAQKNPTAFYLCASRLGQGGYGYTFGSGTRLTVV.

J is TRBJ2-5 and V is TRBV7-2; TRBD2 matches 7 bases. This CDR3 spans 15 amino acids. Germline lookup yields CDR1 SGHTA and CDR2 FQGNSA. V was pared by 5 bases and J by 5 bases, with 11 bases of the junction left unmatched. CDR3 loop: CASSPWGGKEETQYF. The CDR3 DNA is TGTGCCAGCAGCCCTTGGGGAGGGAAGGAGGAGACCCAGTACTTC.

The genes are TRBV5-1 and TRBJ2-7, with a weak D call TRBD1 (6 bases). Germline V gene lookup returns CDR1 SGHRS and CDR2 YFSETQ. V lost 0 bases and J lost 7, with 11 bases in between. The CDR3 is 13 amino acids. The CDR3 loop is CASSLGSGEEQYF. The CDR3 nucleotides read TGCGCCAGCAGCTTGGGATCAGGGGAAGAGCAGTACTTC.

The chain joins TRBV15 to TRBJ1-1, with D unresolved. CDR3 length: 19 residues. V gave up 1 base and J gave up 4 bases, with 25 bases separating them. Germline CDR1 LNHNV, CDR2 YYDKDF (reference sequence). The CDR3 protein is CATSRAPPAGSPMSTEAFF. As DNA, the CDR3 is TGTGCCACCAGCAGAGCTCCTCCAGCCGGGAGTCCGATGAGCACTGAAGCTTTCTTT.

This clone has more than one count but fewer than ten. This rearrangement joins TRBV7-2 to TRBJ1-2, with TRBD1 as a possible D gene (6 bases). The CDR3 runs to 13 residues. With 4 bases removed from V and 6 bases from J, the gap between germline ends came to 12 bases. The germline gives CDR1 SGHTA, CDR2 FQGNSA. The CDR3 bases are TGTGCCAGCAGCTACACAGGGTACAATGGCTACACCTTC. As protein: CASSYTGYNGYTF.

The rearrangement joins TRBV24-1 to TRBJ2-3; TRBD1 is a possible D gene (5 bases). V dropped 4 bases and J dropped 4 bases, with 14 bases sitting between them. The germline gives CDR1 KGHDR, CDR2 SFDVKD. The CDR3 sequence is 15 residues long. The CDR3 is CATSDPTRAADTQYF. The CDR3 DNA follows: TGTGCCACCAGTGACCCCACCAGGGCAGCAGATACGCAGTATTTT.

The chain couples TRBV7-2 to TRBJ2-3; D possibly corresponds to TRBD2 (7 bases). The CDR3 totals 18 residues. V lost 4 bases and J 4 bases, leaving 24 bases between the germline ends. Germline CDR1 and CDR2: SGHTA and FQGNSA. The CDR3 sequence: CASSYRGGARLYADTQYF. The CDR3 DNA is TGTGCCAGCAGCTATAGGGGGGGCGCTAGGTTATATGCAGATACGCAGTATTTT. Filled out from reference TRBV7-2 and TRBJ2-3, the complete variable domain reads GAGVSQSPSNKVTEKGKDVELRCDPISGHTALYWYRQSLGQGLEFLIYFQGNSAPDKSGLPSDRFSAERTGGSVSTLTIQRTQQEDSAVYLCASSYRGGARLYADTQYFGPGTRLTVL.

This chain uses TRBV30 with TRBJ1-6, with a weak D call TRBD1 (5 bases). The CDR3 is made up of 16 amino acids. The germline CDR1 and CDR2 sequences are GTSNPN and SVGIG (reference sequence). Trimming left V 4 bases short and J 10 bases short, with 23 bases between. CDR3 coding DNA: TGTGCCTGGATGTATAGTTGGGGCGAATCCCGATCACCCCTCCACTTT. Amino acids: CAWMYSWGESRSPLHF.

This clone was detected once. The rearrangement uses TRBV7-9 and TRBJ1-5; unclear D gene. This CDR3 has 14 amino acids. Trimming shortened V by 4 bases and J by 5 bases, and 12 bases separated the two germline ends. Germline CDR1 and CDR2: SEHNR and FQNEAQ (reference sequence). DNA for the CDR3: TGTGCCAGCAGCTCCAAGGCAGAGGATCAGCCCCAGCATTTT. Protein: CASSSKAEDQPQHF.

The CDR3 DNA reads TGCGCCAGCAGCCATCTCACTCGACTAGCGGGAGGTGTTGAGCAGTTCTTC. This gives the protein CASSHLTRLAGGVEQFF. The V gene is TRBV4-1, the J gene TRBJ2-1; 13 nucleotides agree with TRBD2. Germline lookup yields CDR1 MGHRA and CDR2 YSYEKL. The ends lost 3 bases at V and 9 bases at J; junction bases unmatched: 11. The CDR3 is made up of 17 amino acids.

This chain connects TRBV6-6 to TRBJ2-7, with D possibly being TRBD1 (5 bases). Deletions cut 6 bases from V and 0 bases from J, with 12 bases between. The CDR3 sequence is 14 residues long. Germline lookup yields CDR1 MNHNY and CDR2 SVGAGI (reference sequence). The CDR3: CASRTTALSYEQYF. CDR3 nucleotides: TGTGCCAGCAGGACGACAGCCCTCTCCTACGAGCAGTACTTC.

The V gene is TRBV2, the J gene TRBJ2-7; tentative D call: TRBD2 (6 bases). V was shortened by 8 bases and J by 3 bases, with 14 bases between the two germline ends. Germline lookup yields CDR1 SNHLY and CDR2 FYNNEI. The CDR3 contains 13 residues. CDR3 in amino acids: CASRDWRDYEQYF. The CDR3 DNA reads TGTGCCAGCCGGGACTGGAGGGACTACGAGCAGTACTTC.

This clone was seen only once. The J gene is TRBJ2-7, the V gene TRBV2; 11 bases fit TRBD2. Unmatched junction bases numbered 6, after V lost 10 bases and J lost 4 bases. The CDR3 length is 13 residues. Germline V lookup: CDR1 SNHLY, CDR2 FYNNEI. Written as DNA, the CDR3 is TGTGCCACCCGACTAGCGGGACCTTACGAGCAGTACTTC. Its translation is CATRLAGPYEQYF.

The genes are TRBV28 and TRBJ1-2; D unresolved. The CDR3 contains 13 residues. The germline V gene encodes CDR1 MDHEN and CDR2 SYDVKM. V dropped 2 bases and J dropped 7 bases, with 11 bases sitting between them. The CDR3 reads CASSLGLGGGYTF. The CDR3 DNA reads TGTGCCAGCAGTTTAGGTCTTGGCGGTGGCTACACCTTC.

The V and J genes are TRBV2 and TRBJ1-3, with 7 bases aligning to TRBD1. J lost 1 base, V lost 7 bases, and 4 bases had no gene match. CDR1 SNHLY and CDR2 FYNNEI come from the germline V gene. This CDR3 has 14 residues. CDR3 in amino acids: CASTLTGSGNTIYF. DNA of the CDR3: TGTGCCAGCACCCTGACAGGGTCTGGAAACACCATATATTTT.

This clone has only one observation. The gene calls are TRBV18 and TRBJ1-5; D may be TRBD1 (6 bases). The CDR3 is 16 residues long. CDR1 is KGHSH and CDR2 is LQKENI in the germline V gene. The V end was cut by 1 base, the J end by 2 bases, with 12 bases between. Here the CDR3 reads CASSPRGAGGNQPQHF. The CDR3 DNA reads TGTGCCAGCTCACCACGTGGGGCAGGGGGCAATCAGCCCCAGCATTTT.

The rearrangement links TRBV6-5 to TRBJ1-1; 8 bases agree with TRBD1. CDR1 is MNHEY and CDR2 is SVGAGI in the germline V gene. J was trimmed by 4 bases and V by 7 bases; bases with no gene match: 11. The CDR3 is 15 amino acids. The CDR3 loop reads CASIRTGLLGTEAFF. The CDR3 DNA sequence: TGTGCCAGCATTCGGACAGGGCTTCTGGGCACTGAAGCTTTCTTT.

The J gene is TRBJ2-1, the V gene TRBV10-1; 11 bases fit TRBD2. Germline values: CDR1 WNHNN, CDR2 SYGVQD (reference sequence). Losses at the gene ends were 11 bases for V and 4 bases for J; bases not matched to a gene: 10. This CDR3 is 15 amino acids long. The CDR3 region is CAPAIPSGRYNEQFF. For the CDR3, the DNA is TGCGCCCCCGCCATCCCTAGCGGGAGGTACAATGAGCAGTTCTTC.